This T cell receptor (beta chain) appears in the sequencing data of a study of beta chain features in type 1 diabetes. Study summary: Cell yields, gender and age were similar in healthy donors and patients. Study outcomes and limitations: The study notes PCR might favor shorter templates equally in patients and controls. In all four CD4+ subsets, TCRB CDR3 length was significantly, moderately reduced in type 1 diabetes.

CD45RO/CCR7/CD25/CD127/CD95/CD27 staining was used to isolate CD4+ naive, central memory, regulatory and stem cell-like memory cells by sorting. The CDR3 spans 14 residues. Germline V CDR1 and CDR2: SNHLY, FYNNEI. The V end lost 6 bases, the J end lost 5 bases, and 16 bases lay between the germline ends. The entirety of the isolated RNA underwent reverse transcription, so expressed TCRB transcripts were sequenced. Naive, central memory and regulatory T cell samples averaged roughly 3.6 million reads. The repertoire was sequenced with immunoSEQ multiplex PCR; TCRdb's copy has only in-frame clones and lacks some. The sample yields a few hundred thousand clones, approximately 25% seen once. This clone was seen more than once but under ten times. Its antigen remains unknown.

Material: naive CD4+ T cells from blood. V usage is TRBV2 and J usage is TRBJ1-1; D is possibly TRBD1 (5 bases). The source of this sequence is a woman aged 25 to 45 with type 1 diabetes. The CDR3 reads CASRDNSGSTEAFF. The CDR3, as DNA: TGTGCCAGCAGGGACAACTCAGGGTCGACTGAAGCTTTCTTT.